This T cell receptor (beta chain) appears in the sequencing data of a study of cytomegalovirus exposure and HLA in healthy donors. The PCR employed 60 Vbeta primers together with 13 Jbeta primers. Produced via immunoSEQ multiplex PCR; TCRdb's table is partial and in-frame only. The data hold around 150,000 clones, with around nine tenths observed a single time. This clone was seen only a few times. Sequenced input: PBMCs. The receptor was isolated from a woman aged 30 to 39 in good health and CMV-seronegative.

The CDR3 coding sequence is TGTGCCAGTCGGACCTCAATGGGCAGGGGGAACACTGAAGCTTTCTTT. Its translation is CASRTSMGRGNTEAFF. The chain combines TRBV19 with TRBJ1-1, with D possibly TRBD1 on 6 matching bases. The CDR3 spans 16 residues. With 8 bases removed from V and 1 base from J, the gap between germline ends came to 20 bases. Germline values: CDR1 LNHDA, CDR2 SQIVND (reference sequence).